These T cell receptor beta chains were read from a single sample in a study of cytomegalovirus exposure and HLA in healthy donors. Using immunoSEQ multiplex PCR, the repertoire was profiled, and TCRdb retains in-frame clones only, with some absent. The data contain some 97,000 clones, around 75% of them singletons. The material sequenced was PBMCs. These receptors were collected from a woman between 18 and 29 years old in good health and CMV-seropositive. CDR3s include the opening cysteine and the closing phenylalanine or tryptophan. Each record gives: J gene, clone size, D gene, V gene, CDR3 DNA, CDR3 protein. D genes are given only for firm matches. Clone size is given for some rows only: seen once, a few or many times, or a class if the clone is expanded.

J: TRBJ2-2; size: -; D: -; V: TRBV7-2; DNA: TGTGCCAGCAGCCCCGGGACTCCGAACACCGGGGAGCTGTTTTTT; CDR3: CASSPGTPNTGELFF
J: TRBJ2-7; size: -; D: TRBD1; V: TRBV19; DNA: TGTGCCAGTAGTATCTCTTCCCCCTTGGGACAGCTATTCTCCTACGAGCAGTACTTC; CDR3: CASSISSPLGQLFSYEQYF
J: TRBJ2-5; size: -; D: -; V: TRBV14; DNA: TGTGCCAGCAGCCAATCTGAGACCCAGTACTTC; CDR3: CASSQSETQYF
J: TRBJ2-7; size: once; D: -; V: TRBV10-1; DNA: TGCGCCAGCAGTGAGCCCGAGGGCGGCGAGCAGTACTTC; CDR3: CASSEPEGGEQYF
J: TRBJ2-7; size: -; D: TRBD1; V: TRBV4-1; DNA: TGCGCCAGCAGCCAAGACCGGAGACAGGGGCCCTACGAGCAGTACTTC; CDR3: CASSQDRRQGPYEQYF
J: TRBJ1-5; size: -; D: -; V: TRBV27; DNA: TGTGCCAGCAGTTTAAGGCCCTCGGGGCAGCCCCAGCATTTT; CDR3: CASSLRPSGQPQHF
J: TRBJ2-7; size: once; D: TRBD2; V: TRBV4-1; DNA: TGCGCCAGCAGCCCCCGGAGAGCCAGACTAGCGGGAGTCGAGCAGTACTTC; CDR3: CASSPRRARLAGVEQYF
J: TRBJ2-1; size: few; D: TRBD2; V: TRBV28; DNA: TGTGCCAGCAGGAGAGGGACTAGCGGGAAATTTCAGGCCGATGAGCAGTTCTTC; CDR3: CASRRGTSGKFQADEQFF
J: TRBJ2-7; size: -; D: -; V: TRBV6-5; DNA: TGTGCCAGCAGAAGGACAGTCAACTACGAGCAGTACTTC; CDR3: CASRRTVNYEQYF
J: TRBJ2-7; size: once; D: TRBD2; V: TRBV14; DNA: TGTGCCAGCAGCCAAGGACTAGCAGATACTTACGAGCAGTACTTC; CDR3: CASSQGLADTYEQYF
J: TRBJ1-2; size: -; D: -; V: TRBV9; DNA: TGTGCCAGCAGCGTAGCTACCGAACCAAACTATGGCTACACCTTC; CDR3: CASSVATEPNYGYTF
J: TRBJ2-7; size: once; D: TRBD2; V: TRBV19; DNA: TGTGCCAGTAGTGGGAGGACTAGCGGGAGCTACGAGCAGTACTTC; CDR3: CASSGRTSGSYEQYF
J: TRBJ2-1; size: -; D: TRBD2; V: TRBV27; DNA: TGTGCCAGCAGTTTAACACTAGCGGGAGAACTCAACAATGAGCAGTTCTTC; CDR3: CASSLTLAGELNNEQFF
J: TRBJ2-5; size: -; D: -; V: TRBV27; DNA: TGTGCCAGCAGTTCGGGACTCGACCGGGGAGAGACCCAGTACTTC; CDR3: CASSSGLDRGETQYF
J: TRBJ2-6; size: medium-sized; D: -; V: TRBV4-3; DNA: TGCGCCAGCAGCCAAGACAGGGGTGGGGCCAACGTCCTGACTTTC; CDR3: CASSQDRGGANVLTF
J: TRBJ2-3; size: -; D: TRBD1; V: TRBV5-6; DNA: TGTGCCAGAGACAGGGGGGACACAGATACGCAGTATTTT; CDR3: CARDRGDTDTQYF
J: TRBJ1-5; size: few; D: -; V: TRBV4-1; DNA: TGCGCCAGCAGTCCAGGGTATTCTAGCAATCAGCCCCAGCATTTT; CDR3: CASSPGYSSNQPQHF
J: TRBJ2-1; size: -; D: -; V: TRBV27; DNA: TGTGCCAGCAGTCTACTCCGGCAGCGGTACCACAATGAGCAGTTCTTC; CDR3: CASSLLRQRYHNEQFF
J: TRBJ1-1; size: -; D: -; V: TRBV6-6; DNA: TGTGCCAGCAGTCCAGACAGGTCCCCTGAAGCTTTCTTT; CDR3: CASSPDRSPEAFF
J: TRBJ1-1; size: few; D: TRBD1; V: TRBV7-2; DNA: TGTGCCAGCACCAGGACAGGAGGGGTTAACACTGAAGCTTTCTTT; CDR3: CASTRTGGVNTEAFF
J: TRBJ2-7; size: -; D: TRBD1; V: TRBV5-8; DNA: TGTGCCAGCAGCCTAGGACAGGCTCTAACCTACGAGCAGTACTTC; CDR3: CASSLGQALTYEQYF
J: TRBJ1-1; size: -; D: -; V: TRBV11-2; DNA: TGTGCCAGCACCTTCGCAGTCAGGGTGTGGAACACTGAAGCTTTCTTT; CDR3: CASTFAVRVWNTEAFF
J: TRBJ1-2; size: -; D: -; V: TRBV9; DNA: TGTGCCAGCAGCGTAGTATTAGGGGTTGGCTACACCTTC; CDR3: CASSVVLGVGYTF
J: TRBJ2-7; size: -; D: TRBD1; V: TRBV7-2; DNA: TGTGCCAGCAGCCCCGGGACAGGCAATTACGAGCAGTACTTC; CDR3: CASSPGTGNYEQYF